The present entry profiles one T cell receptor beta chain with its context. Its target is not known. With 8 bases removed from V and 1 base from J, the gap between germline ends came to 12 bases. The CDR3 contains 15 residues. Germline lookup yields CDR1 MDHEN and CDR2 SYDVKM. Assay used: immunoSEQ multiplex PCR; TCRdb lists only in-frame clones, some missing. This table holds tens of thousands of clones, just over 90% found once. These data are taken from a study of OX40 agonist ivuxolimab in advanced cancers. Overall study context: The mean age was roughly 60 years, ranging from 23 to 79, with about 87% of participants male. Two patients with cutaneous melanoma and one with hepatocellular carcinoma, three in total, showed partial responses.

Study observations and caveats: Mean expanded clone counts were higher in CD8+ than CD4+ T cells. At doses 0.1 to 3.0 mg/kg, CD4+ and CD8+ clones expanded.

The sample here was CD4+ or CD8+ T cells sorted from blood, taken in a trial of the OX40 agonist ivuxolimab. V usage is TRBV28 and J usage is TRBJ1-6; possible D gene TRBD1, 5 bases. The TCR sequence derives from an adult with an advanced solid tumor such as melanoma, head and neck, liver or kidney cancer. CDR3 sequence (DNA): TGTGCCAGCGGGGGTTGGGGTTCCTATAATTCACCCCTCCACTTT. Translating gives CASGGWGSYNSPLHF. The full variable domain, completed using reference TRBV28 and TRBJ1-6, is DVKVTQSSRYLVKRTGEKVFLECVQDMDHENMFWYRQDPGLGLRLIYFSYDVKMKEKGDIPEGYSVSREKKERFSLILESASTNQTSMYLCASGGWGSYNSPLHFGNGTRLTVT.